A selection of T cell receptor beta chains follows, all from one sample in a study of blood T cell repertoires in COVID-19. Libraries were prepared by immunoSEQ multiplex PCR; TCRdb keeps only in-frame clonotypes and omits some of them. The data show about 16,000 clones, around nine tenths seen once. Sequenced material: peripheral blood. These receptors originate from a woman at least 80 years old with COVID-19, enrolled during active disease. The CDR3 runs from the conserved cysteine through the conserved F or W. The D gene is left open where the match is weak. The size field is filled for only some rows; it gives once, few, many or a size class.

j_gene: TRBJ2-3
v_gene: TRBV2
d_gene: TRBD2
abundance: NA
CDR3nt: TGTGCCAGCGTCGGCGGGGGGCCTACCACAGATACGCAGTATTTT
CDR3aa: CASVGGGPTTDTQYF

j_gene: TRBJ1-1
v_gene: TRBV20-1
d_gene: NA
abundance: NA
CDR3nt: TGCAGTGCTCGACAGAACACTGAAGCTTTCTTT
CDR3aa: CSARQNTEAFF

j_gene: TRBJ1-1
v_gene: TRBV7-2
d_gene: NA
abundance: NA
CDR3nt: TGTGCCAGCAGTTTCCAGGGGCCCGAAACTGAAGCTTTCTTT
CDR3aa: CASSFQGPETEAFF

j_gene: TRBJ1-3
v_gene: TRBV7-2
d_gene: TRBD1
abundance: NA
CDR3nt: TGTGCCAGCAGTTTGGGACAGGTGGCTGGAAACACCATATATTTT
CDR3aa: CASSLGQVAGNTIYF

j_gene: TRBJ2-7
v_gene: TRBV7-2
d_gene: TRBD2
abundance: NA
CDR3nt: TGTGCCAGCAGCTTAGCGGGACTAGCGGCCTCCTACGAGCAGTACTTC
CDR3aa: CASSLAGLAASYEQYF

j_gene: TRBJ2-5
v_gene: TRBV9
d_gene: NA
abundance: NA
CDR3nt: TGTGCCAGCAGCGTAGCAGGGCAAGAGACCCAGTACTTC
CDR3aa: CASSVAGQETQYF

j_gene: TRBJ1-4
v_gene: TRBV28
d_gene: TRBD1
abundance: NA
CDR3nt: TGTGCCAGCAGTAGGGGGCAGGATGAAAAACTGTTTTTT
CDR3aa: CASSRGQDEKLFF

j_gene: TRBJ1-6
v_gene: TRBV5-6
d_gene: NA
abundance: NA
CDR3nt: TGTGCCAGCAGCCCGGAGGGTCGTAAGTCACCCCTCCACTTT
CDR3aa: CASSPEGRKSPLHF

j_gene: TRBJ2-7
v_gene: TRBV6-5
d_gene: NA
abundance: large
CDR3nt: TGTGCCAGCAGTTACCGCCGGGACAACTCCTACGAGCAGTACTTC
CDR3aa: CASSYRRDNSYEQYF

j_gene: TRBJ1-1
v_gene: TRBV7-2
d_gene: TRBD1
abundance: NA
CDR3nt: TGTGCCAGCAGCCCCTGGACAGGGTGGTCGGCTGAAGCTTTCTTT
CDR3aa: CASSPWTGWSAEAFF

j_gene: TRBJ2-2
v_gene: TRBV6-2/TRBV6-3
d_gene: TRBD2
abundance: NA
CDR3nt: TGTGCCAGCAGTTACTCTTCTAGCGGAGACACCGGGGAGCTGTTTTTT
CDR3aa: CASSYSSSGDTGELFF

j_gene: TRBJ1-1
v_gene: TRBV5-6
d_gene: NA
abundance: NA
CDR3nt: TGTGCCAGCAGCTCCCAGGCAAACACTGAAGCTTTCTTT
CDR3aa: CASSSQANTEAFF

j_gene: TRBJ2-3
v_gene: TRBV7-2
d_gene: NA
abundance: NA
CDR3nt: TGTGCCGAGGGGGGGGCTACAGATACGCAGTATTTT
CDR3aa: CAEGGATDTQYF

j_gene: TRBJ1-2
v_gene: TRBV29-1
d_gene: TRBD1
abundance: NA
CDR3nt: TGCAGCGCGGAGGGTGGACAGGGGAGCTATGGCTACACCTTC
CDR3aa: CSAEGGQGSYGYTF

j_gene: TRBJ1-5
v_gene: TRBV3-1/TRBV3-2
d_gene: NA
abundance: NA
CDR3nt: TGTGCCAGCAGCCCCGACACATACTATCAGCCCCAGCATTTT
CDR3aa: CASSPDTYYQPQHF

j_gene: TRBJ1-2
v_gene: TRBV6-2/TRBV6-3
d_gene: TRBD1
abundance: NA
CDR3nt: TGTGCCAGCAGCGTCGGGACCGGGACAGGGGTATCTGGCTACACCTTC
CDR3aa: CASSVGTGTGVSGYTF

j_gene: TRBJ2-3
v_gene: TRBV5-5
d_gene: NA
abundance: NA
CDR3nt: TGTGCCAGCACCGTACAGGGCACAGATACGCAGTATTTT
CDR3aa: CASTVQGTDTQYF

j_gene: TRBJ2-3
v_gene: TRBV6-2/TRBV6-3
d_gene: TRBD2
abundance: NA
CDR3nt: TGTGCCAGCAGTCTCACTAGCGGGACGGGCACAGATACGCAGTATTTT
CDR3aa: CASSLTSGTGTDTQYF

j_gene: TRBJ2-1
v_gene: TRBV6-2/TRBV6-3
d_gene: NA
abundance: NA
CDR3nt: TGTGCCAGCAGTTACTCGACCAGGAACAATGAGCAGTTCTTC
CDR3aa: CASSYSTRNNEQFF

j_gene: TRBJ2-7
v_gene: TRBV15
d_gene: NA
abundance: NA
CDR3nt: TGTGCCACCAGCAGAGATTTCTTCAGTCCGGGTAAAGGCAAATCCTACGAGCAGTACTTC
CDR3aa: CATSRDFFSPGKGKSYEQYF

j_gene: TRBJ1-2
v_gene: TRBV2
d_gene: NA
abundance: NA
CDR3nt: TGTGCCAGCAGTGAAACGGGGTTCTATGGCTACACCTTC
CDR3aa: CASSETGFYGYTF

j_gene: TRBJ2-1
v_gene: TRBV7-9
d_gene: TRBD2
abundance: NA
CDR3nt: TGTGCCAGCAGCTTAGGATCGTCTAGCGGAGACGACAATGAGCAGTTCTTC
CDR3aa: CASSLGSSSGDDNEQFF

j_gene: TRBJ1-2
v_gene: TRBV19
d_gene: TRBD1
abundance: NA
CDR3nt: TGTGCCAGTAGTTGGACAGGGTATGGCTACACCTTC
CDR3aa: CASSWTGYGYTF

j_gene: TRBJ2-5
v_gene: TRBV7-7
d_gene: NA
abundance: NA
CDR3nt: TGTGCCAGCAGCTTAGGCCGCGGGGGCCTACAAGAGACCCAGTACTTC
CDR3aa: CASSLGRGGLQETQYF

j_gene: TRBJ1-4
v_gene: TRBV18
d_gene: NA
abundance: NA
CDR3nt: TGTGCCAGCTCACCGGAGTGGGTTCGTGAAAAACTGTTTTTT
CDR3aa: CASSPEWVREKLFF

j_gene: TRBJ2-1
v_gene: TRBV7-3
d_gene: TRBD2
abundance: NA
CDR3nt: TGTGCCAGCAGCTCCGATAGAGCGGGAGCCTACAATGAGCAGTTCTTC
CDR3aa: CASSSDRAGAYNEQFF

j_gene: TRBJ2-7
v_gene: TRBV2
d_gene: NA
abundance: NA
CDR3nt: TGTGCCAGCAGAGCCCATCGGGAGCAGTACTTC
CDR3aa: CASRAHREQYF

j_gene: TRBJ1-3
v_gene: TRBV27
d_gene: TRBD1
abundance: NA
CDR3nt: TGTGCCAGCAGGACTGGACCCAGGGGGGCTGGAAACACCATATATTTT
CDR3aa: CASRTGPRGAGNTIYF

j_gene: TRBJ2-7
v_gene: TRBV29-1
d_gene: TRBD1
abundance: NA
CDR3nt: TGCAGCGTTGAAGGCGGACAGGTTCCCTACGAGCAGTACTTC
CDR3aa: CSVEGGQVPYEQYF

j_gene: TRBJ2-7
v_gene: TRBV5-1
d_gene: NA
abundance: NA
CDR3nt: TGCGCCAGCAGCTTGGGAGACAGGGAGGTTCGCGAGCAGTACTTC
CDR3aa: CASSLGDREVREQYF

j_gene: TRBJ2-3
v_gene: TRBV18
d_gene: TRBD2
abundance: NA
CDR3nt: TGTGCCAGCTCACCACCGACTAGCGGGACAGATACGCAGTATTTT
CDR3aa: CASSPPTSGTDTQYF

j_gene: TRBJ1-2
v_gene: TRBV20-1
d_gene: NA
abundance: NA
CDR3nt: TGCAGTGCTAGTGGCCAGAAAGATTCCTATGGCTACACCTTC
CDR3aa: CSASGQKDSYGYTF

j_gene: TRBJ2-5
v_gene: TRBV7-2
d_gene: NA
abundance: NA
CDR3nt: TGTGCCAGCAGCCGACAGGTTCAAGAGACCCAGTACTTC
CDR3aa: CASSRQVQETQYF

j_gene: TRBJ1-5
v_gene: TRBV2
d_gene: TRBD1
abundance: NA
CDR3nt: TGTGCCAGCAGTGAAGCCTCTCCTGCAGGGGGCTTTCAGCCCCAGCATTTT
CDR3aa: CASSEASPAGGFQPQHF

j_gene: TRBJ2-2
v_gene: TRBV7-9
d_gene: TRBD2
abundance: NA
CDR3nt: TGTGCCAGCAGATTACTAGCGGGGAACACCGGGGAGCTGTTTTTT
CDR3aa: CASRLLAGNTGELFF

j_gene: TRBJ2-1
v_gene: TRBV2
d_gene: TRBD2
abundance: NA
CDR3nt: TGTGCCAGCAGTGAATCAGCGGGAGGATACAATGAGCAGTTCTTC
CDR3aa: CASSESAGGYNEQFF

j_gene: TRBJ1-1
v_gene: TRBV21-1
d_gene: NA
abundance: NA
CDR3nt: TGTGCCAGCGGAGGTCTCCATGAAGCTTTCTTT
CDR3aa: CASGGLHEAFF

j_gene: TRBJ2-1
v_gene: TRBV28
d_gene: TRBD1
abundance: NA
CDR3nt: TGTGCCAGCAGTTTGGGGGACAGAGACTTCAATGAGCAGTTCTTC
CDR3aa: CASSLGDRDFNEQFF

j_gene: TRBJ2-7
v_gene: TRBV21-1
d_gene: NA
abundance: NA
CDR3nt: NA
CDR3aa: CASRLRRWGLGSSYEQYF

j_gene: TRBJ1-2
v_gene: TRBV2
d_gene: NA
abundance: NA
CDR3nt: TGTGCCAGCAGTGAACTCACGGTGGGCTACACCTTC
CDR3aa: CASSELTVGYTF

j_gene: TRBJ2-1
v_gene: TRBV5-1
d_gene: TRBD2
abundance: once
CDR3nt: TGCGCCAGCAGCGCAGGACTAGCGGGGCTTGAGCAGTTCTTC
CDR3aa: CASSAGLAGLEQFF

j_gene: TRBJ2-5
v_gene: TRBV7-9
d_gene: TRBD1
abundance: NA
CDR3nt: TGTGCCAGCAGCCCCGGGACAGGGTCCGACTTC
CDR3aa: CASSPGTGSDF

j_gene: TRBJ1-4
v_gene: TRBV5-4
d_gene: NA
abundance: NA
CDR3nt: TGTGCCAGCAGCCGGGGGGAAGGAGACTTAACTAATGAAAAACTGTTTTTT
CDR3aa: CASSRGEGDLTNEKLFF

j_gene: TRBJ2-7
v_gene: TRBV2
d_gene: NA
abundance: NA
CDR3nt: TGTGCCAGCAGTTATACAGAGAGCTCCTACGAGCAGTACTTC
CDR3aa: CASSYTESSYEQYF

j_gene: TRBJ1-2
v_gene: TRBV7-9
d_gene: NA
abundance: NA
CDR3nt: TGTGCCAGCAGACGAGAGGGCGTTTCCTATGGCTACACCTTC
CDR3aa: CASRREGVSYGYTF

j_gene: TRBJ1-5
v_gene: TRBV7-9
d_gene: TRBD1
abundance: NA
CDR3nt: TGTGCCAGCAGCTTAGGTAGGGGGCATGGTAGCAATCAGCCCCAGCATTTT
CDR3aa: CASSLGRGHGSNQPQHF

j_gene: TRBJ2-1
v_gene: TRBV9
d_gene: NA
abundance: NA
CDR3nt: TGTGCCAGCAGCGTAGAATCTGCGGCCCAATATCCGAATGAGCAGTTCTTC
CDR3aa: CASSVESAAQYPNEQFF

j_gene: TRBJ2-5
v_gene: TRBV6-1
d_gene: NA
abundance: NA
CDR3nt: TGTGCCAGCAGTGATCTGAGCGGAGAGGAGACCCAGTACTTC
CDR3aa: CASSDLSGEETQYF

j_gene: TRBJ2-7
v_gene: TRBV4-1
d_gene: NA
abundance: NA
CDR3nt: TGCGCCAGCAGCCAACCTAGTCGGGAGCAGTACTTC
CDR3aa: CASSQPSREQYF